This T cell receptor (beta chain) was captured in a study of early T cells in non-severe SARS-CoV-2 infection. The study, taken as a whole, reports: Comparison of clonotypes with VDJdb favored anti-spike CD8 responses while missing private and CD4 specificities.

Unique molecular identifiers (one per individual cDNA molecule) were attached. From the 5' RACE reads, TCRdb called clonotypes with MiXCR, one entry per CDR3 protein. Among about 64,000 distinct CDR3 sequences listed, over 10% were seen once. In the case of this clonotype: Antigen: not known.

The starting material was whole blood, obtained at baseline. This receptor was taken from an adult who was a healthcare worker with PCR-confirmed SARS-CoV-2 infection or an uninfected control (not recorded which).

CDR3 loop: CASSTWTGGTGELFF. CDR3 DNA sequence: TGTGCCAGTAGTACCTGGACCGGTGGCACCGGGGAGCTGTTTTTT. The chain recombines TRBV19 with TRBJ2-2; D ambiguous. This CDR3 region has 15 residues. From germline, CDR1 is LNHDA and CDR2 SQIVND (reference sequence). V shed 4 bases and J shed 4 bases, with 13 bases lying between them.